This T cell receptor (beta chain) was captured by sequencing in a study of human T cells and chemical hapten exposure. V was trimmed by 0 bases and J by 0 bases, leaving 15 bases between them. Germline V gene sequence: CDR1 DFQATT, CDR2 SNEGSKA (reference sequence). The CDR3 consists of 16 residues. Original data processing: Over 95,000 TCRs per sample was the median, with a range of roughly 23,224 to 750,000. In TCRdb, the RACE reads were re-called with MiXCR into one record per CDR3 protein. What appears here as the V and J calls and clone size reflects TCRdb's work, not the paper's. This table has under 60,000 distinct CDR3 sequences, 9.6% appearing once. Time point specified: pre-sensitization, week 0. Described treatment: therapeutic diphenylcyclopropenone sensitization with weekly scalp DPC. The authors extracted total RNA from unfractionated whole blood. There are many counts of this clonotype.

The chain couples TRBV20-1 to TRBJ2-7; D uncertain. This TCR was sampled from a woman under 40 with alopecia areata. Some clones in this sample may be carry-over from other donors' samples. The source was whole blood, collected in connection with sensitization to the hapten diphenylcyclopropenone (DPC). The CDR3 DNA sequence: TGCAGTGCTAGAGAAGTACTGGAAAAGAGCTCCTACGAGCAGTACTTC. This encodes CSAREVLEKSSYEQYF.